This T cell receptor (beta chain) came from a study of control samples from healthy donors and cancer patients. Method: immunoSEQ multiplex PCR; TCRdb's copy keeps in-frame clones and lacks some. The sample carries 79,000 or so clones, approximately 91% recorded once. This clone was counted once. This CDR3 is 14 amino acids long. The germline gives CDR1 LNHDA, CDR2 SQIVND (reference sequence). Trimming left V 3 bases short and J 4 bases short, with 12 bases between. The clonotype comes from a woman in her 50s with colorectal cancer. The chain joins TRBV19 to TRBJ1-2; weak D call: TRBD1 (6 bases). The specimen was PBMCs. CDR3 protein: CASSIEWGPYGYTF. CDR3 nucleotides: TGTGCCAGTAGTATTGAGTGGGGGCCCTATGGCTACACCTTC.